A single sample is the source of the 25 T cell receptor beta chains below, sequenced in a study of T cells after yellow fever vaccination. TCRdb recomputed calls from the 5' RACE reads with MiXCR, one row per CDR3 protein. The sample comprises about 340,000 distinct CDR3 sequences, 3% to 4.5% of which are singletons, and 20% to 25% rests with the top ten. The source was PBMCs, collected 5 days after the yellow fever booster vaccination. Every receptor here comes from a man between 18 and 29 years old who received the YFV17D yellow fever vaccine.

This clonotype was counted at least ten times. The chain employs TRBV6-2 or TRBV6-3 and TRBJ2-7; no firm D call. Germline V gives CDR1 MNHEY, CDR2 SVGEGT. The CDR3 sequence is 13 residues long. V dropped 5 bases and J dropped 2 bases, with 10 bases sitting between them. CDR3 loop: CASSPTVAYEQYF. CDR3 DNA: TGTGCCAGCAGTCCGACCGTTGCCTACGAGCAGTACTTC.

This clonotype was recorded many times. The chain links TRBV29-1 to TRBJ2-2, with D possibly called TRBD1 or TRBD2 (5 bases each). Trimming pared 6 bases from V and 6 bases from J, leaving 11 bases between. The CDR3 totals 12 residues. In germline, CDR1 is SQVTM, CDR2 ANQGSEA. The CDR3, as DNA: TGCAGCGTGGAGGTGACAGCCGGGGAGCTGTTTTTT. It is translated as CSVEVTAGELFF.

The J gene is TRBJ2-7, the V gene TRBV5-1; D is possibly TRBD2 (6 bases). This CDR3 is 14 amino acids long. Trimming stripped 4 bases from V and 0 bases from J, with 11 bases between. Per the germline V gene, CDR1 is SGHRS and CDR2 is YFSETQ. The DNA of the CDR3 is TGCGCCAGCAGCACCGGGACTTACTCCTACGAGCAGTACTTC. Its translation is CASSTGTYSYEQYF.

CDR3 loop: CSVDMGPPEAFF. CDR3 nucleotide sequence: TGCAGCGTTGATATGGGGCCCCCTGAAGCTTTCTTT. This chain links TRBV29-1 with TRBJ1-1; the D gene is possibly TRBD1 (5 bases). The CDR3 consists of 12 residues. Germline V CDR1 and CDR2: SQVTM, ANQGSEA. V was pared by 3 bases and J by 6 bases, with 11 bases between.

This clonotype was found a few times. The V and J genes are TRBV12-3 or TRBV12-4 and TRBJ1-3; 9 bases map to TRBD1. The CDR3 is 11 amino acids. V gave up 9 bases and J gave up 15 bases; unmatched junction bases: 9. The CDR3 here is CASRTGGGKYF. The DNA of the CDR3 is TGTGCCAGTCGAACAGGGGGCGGGAAATATTTT.

The chain has TRBV4-2 and TRBJ2-5; perhaps TRBD2 as D (7 bases). The CDR3 runs 16 residues. V was pared by 4 bases and J by 0 bases, with 15 bases between. The germline V gene has CDR1 LGHNA and CDR2 YNFKEQ. The CDR3 here is CASSLVKGGYQETQYF. CDR3 bases: TGTGCCAGCAGCCTAGTCAAGGGGGGGTACCAAGAGACCCAGTACTTC.

This clonotype was recorded many times. The chain joins TRBV5-1 to TRBJ2-1; 7 nucleotides agree with TRBD1. In germline, CDR1 is SGHRS, CDR2 YFSETQ. The J segment lost 7 bases and the V segment lost 5 bases, leaving 3 bases of the junction unmatched. The CDR3 length is 12 residues. CDR3 in amino acids: CASRPDRNEQFF. CDR3 in DNA: TGCGCCAGCAGGCCGGACAGGAATGAGCAGTTCTTC.

For the CDR3, the DNA is TGCGCCAGCAGCTTGGCTATGGGACAGAGAAAGGAGACCCAGTACTTC. Protein: CASSLAMGQRKETQYF. The chain has TRBV5-1 and TRBJ2-5, with TRBD1 identical over 7 bases. Trimming took 0 bases from V and 5 from J; bases not matched to a gene: 10. Germline V gives CDR1 SGHRS, CDR2 YFSETQ. There are 16 residues in the CDR3. Drawing the rest from reference TRBV5-1 and TRBJ2-5, the complete variable domain is KAGVTQTPRYLIKTRGQQVTLSCSPISGHRSVSWYQQTPGQGLQFLFEYFSETQRNKGNFPGRFSGRQFSNSRSEMNVSTLELGDSALYLCASSLAMGQRKETQYFGPGTRLLVL.

This clonotype was seen a few times. V is TRBV19 and J is TRBJ1-4, with no clear D. The CDR3 length is 14 residues. Germline V gene lookup returns CDR1 LNHDA and CDR2 SQIVND (reference sequence). Between the trimmed V and J ends, which lost 3 bases and 5 bases, there was a span of 10 bases. CDR3 in amino acids: CASSMVGLNEKLFF. CDR3 DNA: TGTGCCAGTAGTATGGTCGGCCTCAATGAAAAACTGTTTTTT.

The table lists this clonotype with many counts. The CDR3 region has the DNA TGTGCCAGCAGCCCCGGGGGTGGGACCCAGTACTTC. Encoded protein: CASSPGGGTQYF. This sequence joins TRBV7-8 and TRBJ2-5; D possibly corresponds to TRBD2 (6 bases). The V end lost 5 bases, the J end lost 7 bases, and 11 bases lay between the germline ends. Germline assignment: CDR1 SGHVS and CDR2 FQNEAQ. CDR3 length: 12 amino acids.

This clonotype was seen more than once but under ten times. The rearrangement links TRBV5-1 to TRBJ2-3; D is unresolved. The CDR3 consists of 16 residues. Looked up from germline, CDR1 is SGHRS and CDR2 is YFSETQ. V was trimmed by 0 bases and J by 0 bases, leaving 11 bases between them. CDR3 sequence (DNA): TGCGCCAGCAGCTTGGTGGCCCCAGTTAGCACAGATACGCAGTATTTT. This gives the protein CASSLVAPVSTDTQYF.

The V and J genes are TRBV20-1 and TRBJ1-6; the D is unclear. From germline, CDR1 is DFQATT and CDR2 SNEGSKA (reference sequence). The germline V and J ends were trimmed by 1 base and 12 bases, with 13 bases remaining between them. This CDR3 region has 13 residues. CDR3 coding DNA: TGCAGTGCTAGAGTCGGATTTGGGATACCCCTCCACTTT. The encoded protein is CSARVGFGIPLHF.

This clonotype was seen more than once but under ten times. The gene calls are TRBV11-2 and TRBJ2-3; 9 nucleotides match TRBD2. The CDR3 consists of 16 residues. Germline CDR1 is SGHAT and CDR2 is FQNNGV. V was clipped by 5 bases and J by 3 bases; unmatched bases: 9. As DNA, the CDR3 is TGTGCCAGCAGCCCGTTGGGCGGGGGGGTGACAGATACGCAGTATTTT. It codes for CASSPLGGGVTDTQYF.

This chain links TRBV4-3 with TRBJ2-1; TRBD2 matches at 8 bases. The CDR3 has 15 residues. Germline lookup yields CDR1 LGHNA and CDR2 YSLEER. Unmatched junction bases numbered 7, after V lost 3 bases and J lost 6 bases. In DNA, the CDR3 is TGCGCCAGCAGCCACCCACTAGCGGCGTTCAATGAGCAGTTCTTC. Its protein is CASSHPLAAFNEQFF.

The rearrangement uses TRBV4-1 and TRBJ2-2; 9 nucleotides line up with TRBD1. J gave up 7 bases and V 3 bases, and 15 bases lay outside the gene matches. The germline gives CDR1 MGHRA, CDR2 YSYEKL. This CDR3 comprises 18 residues. In nucleotides, the CDR3 is TGCGCCAGCAGCCACACTTCCACCGGGACAGGGAAAAGCGGGGAGCTGTTTTTT. Translating gives CASSHTSTGTGKSGELFF.

This clonotype was seen repeatedly, ten times or more. The V and J genes are TRBV6-6 and TRBJ2-1, with 10 bases aligning to TRBD1. CDR1 is MNHNY and CDR2 is SVGAGI in the germline V gene (reference sequence). The CDR3 is 14 residues long. V trimming: 7 bases; J trimming: 7 bases; junction bases outside the gene matches: 7. CDR3 DNA sequence: TGTGCCAGCACGGCGGGACAGGGGTGGAATGAGCAGTTCTTC. Translated: CASTAGQGWNEQFF.

This clonotype was detected ten times or more. The V gene is TRBV6-5, the J gene TRBJ2-2; D unclear. There are 14 residues in the CDR3. Germline loops: CDR1 MNHEY, CDR2 SVGAGI. V lost 7 bases to trimming and J lost 2 bases, with 11 bases between them. The CDR3 sequence: CASTKWPNTGELFF. In DNA form, the CDR3 reads TGTGCCAGCACGAAATGGCCTAACACCGGGGAGCTGTTTTTT.

The V gene is TRBV4-3, the J gene TRBJ2-3; maybe TRBD2 (5 bases). V lost 1 base to trimming and J lost 5 bases, with 10 bases between them. The CDR3 length is 14 residues. In germline, CDR1 is LGHNA, CDR2 YSLEER. CDR3 region: CASSQVSGGDTQYF. CDR3 in DNA: TGCGCCAGCAGCCAAGTCAGCGGTGGAGATACGCAGTATTTT.

Only a few counts were recorded for this clonotype. The CDR3 spells CASSMGPVTYTDTQYF. The CDR3 nucleotides read TGTGCCAGTAGTATGGGGCCAGTTACCTACACAGATACGCAGTATTTT. The rearrangement joins TRBV19 to TRBJ2-3, with D possibly TRBD1 on 5 matching bases. V gave up 3 bases and J gave up 2 bases, with 15 bases separating them. Germline V gene sequence: CDR1 LNHDA, CDR2 SQIVND (reference sequence). The CDR3 is made up of 16 amino acids.

This clonotype was counted between two and nine times. The rearrangement links TRBV18 to TRBJ2-5; D is perhaps TRBD2 (6 bases). Germline CDR1 is KGHSH and CDR2 is LQKENI. The V gene lost 1 base and the J gene lost 2 bases, with 14 bases spanning the gap. The CDR3 length is 16 residues. The DNA of the CDR3 is TGTGCCAGCTCACCACAAGAGTTGGGGGGTCAAGAGACCCAGTACTTC. Its translation: CASSPQELGGQETQYF.

This clonotype has just a few counts. The rearrangement joins TRBV5-1 to TRBJ1-2; 10 nucleotides agree with TRBD1. V shed 4 bases and J 4 bases; nucleotides not matched to a gene: 7. Germline V gene sequence: CDR1 SGHRS, CDR2 YFSETQ. The CDR3 runs 15 residues. In nucleotides, the CDR3 is TGCGCCAGCAGCAACTCCGGGACAGGGGCCTATGGCTACACCTTC. It specifies CASSNSGTGAYGYTF.

The chain couples TRBV15 to TRBJ1-1; D unresolved. V lost 2 bases and J lost 2, with 12 bases in between. This CDR3 has 15 amino acids. Looked up from germline, CDR1 is LNHNV and CDR2 is YYDKDF (reference sequence). The CDR3 sequence: CATSRSGWENTEAFF. The CDR3 bases are TGTGCCACCAGCAGATCGGGGTGGGAAAACACTGAAGCTTTCTTT.

The sample holds many counts of this clonotype. V and J are TRBV5-4 and TRBJ2-2; 7 nucleotides align to TRBD2. In germline, CDR1 is SGHNT, CDR2 YYREEE (reference sequence). J gave up 0 bases and V 0 bases, and 5 bases lay outside the gene matches. The CDR3 contains 17 residues. The CDR3: CASSLVGRGSNTGELFF. For the CDR3, the DNA is TGTGCCAGCAGCTTGGTGGGGCGGGGGTCGAACACCGGGGAGCTGTTTTTT.

V is TRBV7-9 and J is TRBJ2-3; unclear D gene. The V end was cut by 8 bases, the J end by 2 bases, with 14 bases between. The CDR3 contains 14 residues. Germline V gene data show CDR1 as SEHNR and CDR2 as FQNEAQ (reference sequence). This CDR3 is CASGLVGSTDTQYF. DNA of the CDR3: TGTGCCAGCGGGTTGGTGGGGTCCACAGATACGCAGTATTTT.

This clonotype was recorded a few times. The rearrangement links TRBV6-2 or TRBV6-3 to TRBJ2-3; the D gene could be TRBD1 or TRBD2 (5 bases each). CDR1 is MNHEY, CDR2 SVGEGT, per germline. The CDR3 contains 15 residues. The V end was cut by 10 bases, the J end by 2 bases, with 19 bases between. CDR3 protein: CATTTMPGHTDTQYF. CDR3 nucleotide sequence: TGTGCCACCACGACCATGCCGGGGCACACAGATACGCAGTATTTT.